This entry lists 5 T cell receptor beta chains sequenced from one sample in a study of beta chain features in type 1 diabetes. Antigen specificity for these receptors is unknown. Since all of the isolated RNA was reverse transcribed, expressed TCRB transcripts were what got sequenced. Clones were read by immunoSEQ multiplex PCR, and TCRdb kept only the in-frame ones, dropping some. The profile shows roughly 400,000 clones, roughly a tenth of them singletons. Study-level results: Type 1 diabetes patients had moderately but significantly shorter TCRB CDR3s in all four CD4+ subsets.

Input material: central memory CD4+ T cells from blood. The receptors stem from a man aged 25-45 years with type 1 diabetes.

In the case of this clone: The junction departs from germline at one end; a sequencing error may be responsible. Other DNA sequences in the sample encode the same CDR3. V is TRBV7-6 and J is TRBJ2-2; D possibly corresponds to TRBD2 (5 bases). Germline CDR1 reads SGHVS; CDR2 reads FNYEAQ. CDR3 length: 14 amino acids. This CDR3 reads CASSLVRNTGELFF. CDR3 nucleotides: TGTGCCAGCAGCTTAGTTCGGAACACCGGGGAGCTATTTTTT.

The table lists this clone with a few counts. This chain links TRBV21-1 with TRBJ1-5; the table's D call of TRBD1 was not tested on the DNA. TRBV21-1 is noted as a pseudogene. The CDR3 is 14 amino acids. CDR3 residues: CASSRLGRDSPQHF. CDR3 nucleotides: TGTGCCAGCAGCAGACTGGGGCGCGACTCGCCCCAGCATTTT.

This clone was observed many times. The rearrangement links TRBV6-4 to TRBJ2-3; 9 bases map to TRBD2. CDR1 is MRHNA, CDR2 SNTAGT, per germline. This CDR3 spans 15 amino acids. Trimming at V came to 0 bases and at J to 11 bases, leaving 9 bases not matched to a gene. The DNA for the CDR3 is TGTGCCAGCAGTGACTCGTTGCGGGAGGGCCGGGGGCAGTATTTT. It encodes CASSDSLREGRGQYF.

The sample holds a few counts of this clone. J is TRBJ2-7 and V is TRBV27; 10 bases map to TRBD2. With V trimmed by 5 bases and J by 5 bases, 9 bases remained unmatched. This CDR3 comprises 15 residues. The germline V gene encodes CDR1 MNHEY and CDR2 SMNVEV (reference sequence). CDR3 DNA sequence: TGTGCCAGCAGTCCCCCCCCTAGCGGGAGAAACGAGCAGTACTTC. Translating it yields CASSPPPSGRNEQYF.

This rearrangement joins TRBV28 to TRBJ1-2; TRBD1 aligns across 8 bases. Trimming cost V 8 bases and J 8 bases; bases outside gene matches: 7. This CDR3 is 12 amino acids long. Germline CDR1 and CDR2: MDHEN and SYDVKM. The CDR3 DNA reads TGTGCCAGCCGGGACAGGTCGAGGGGCTACACCTTC. This sequence encodes CASRDRSRGYTF.